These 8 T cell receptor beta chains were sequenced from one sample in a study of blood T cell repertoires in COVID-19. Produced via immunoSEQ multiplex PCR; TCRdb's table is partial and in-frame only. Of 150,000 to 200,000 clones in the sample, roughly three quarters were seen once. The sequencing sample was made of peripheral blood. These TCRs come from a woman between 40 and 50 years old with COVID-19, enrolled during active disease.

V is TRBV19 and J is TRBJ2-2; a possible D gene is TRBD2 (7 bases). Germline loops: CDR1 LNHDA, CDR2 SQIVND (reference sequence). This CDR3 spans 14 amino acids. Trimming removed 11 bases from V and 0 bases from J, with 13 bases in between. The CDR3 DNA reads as TGTGCCGGCCGGGGGGCCCCGAACACCGGGGAGCTGTTTTTT. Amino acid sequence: CAGRGAPNTGELFF.

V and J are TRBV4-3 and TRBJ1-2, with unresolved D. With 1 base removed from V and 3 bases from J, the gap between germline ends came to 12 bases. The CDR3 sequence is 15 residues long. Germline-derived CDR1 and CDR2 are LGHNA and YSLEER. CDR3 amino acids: CASSQVSGLHYGYTF. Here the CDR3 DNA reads TGCGCCAGCAGCCAAGTTTCAGGCCTCCACTATGGCTACACCTTC.

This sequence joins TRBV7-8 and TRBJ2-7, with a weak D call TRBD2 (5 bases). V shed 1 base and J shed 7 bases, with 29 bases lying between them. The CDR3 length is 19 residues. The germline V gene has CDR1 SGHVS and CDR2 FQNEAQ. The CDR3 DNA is TGTGCCAGCAGCTTAGGCCTCAGTGGATCAGCCTCCGCGGCGGGTGAGCAGTACTTC. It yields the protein CASSLGLSGSASAAGEQYF.

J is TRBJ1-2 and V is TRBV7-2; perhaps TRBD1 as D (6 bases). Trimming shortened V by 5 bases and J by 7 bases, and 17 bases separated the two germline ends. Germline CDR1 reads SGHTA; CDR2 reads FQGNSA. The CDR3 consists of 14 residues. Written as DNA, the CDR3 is TGTGCCAGCAGCCTACAGGGCCCCGCGGGTGGCTACACCTTC. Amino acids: CASSLQGPAGGYTF.

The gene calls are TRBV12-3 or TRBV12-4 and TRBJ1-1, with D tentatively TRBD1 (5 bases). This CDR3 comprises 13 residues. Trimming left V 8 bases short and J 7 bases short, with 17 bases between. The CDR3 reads CASGGTAAIEAFF. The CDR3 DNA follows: TGTGCCAGCGGAGGGACGGCTGCGATTGAAGCTTTCTTT.

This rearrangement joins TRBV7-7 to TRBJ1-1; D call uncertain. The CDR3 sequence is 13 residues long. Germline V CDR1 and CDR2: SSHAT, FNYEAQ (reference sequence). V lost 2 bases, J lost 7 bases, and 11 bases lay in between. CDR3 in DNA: TGTGCCAGCAGCTTAAATAGTTTTGGTGAAGCTTTCTTT. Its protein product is CASSLNSFGEAFF.

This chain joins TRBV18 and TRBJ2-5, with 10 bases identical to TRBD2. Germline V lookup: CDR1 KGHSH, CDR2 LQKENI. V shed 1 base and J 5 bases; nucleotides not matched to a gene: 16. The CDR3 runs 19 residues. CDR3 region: CASSPLLAGATGLAETQYF. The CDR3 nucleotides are TGTGCCAGCTCACCACTGCTAGCGGGAGCTACGGGACTAGCGGAGACCCAGTACTTC. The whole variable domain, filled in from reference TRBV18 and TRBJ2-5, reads NAGVMQNPRHLVRRRGQEARLRCSPMKGHSHVYWYRQLPEEGLKFMVYLQKENIIDESGMPKERFSAEFPKEGPSILRIQQVVRGDSAAYFCASSPLLAGATGLAETQYFGPGTRLLVL.

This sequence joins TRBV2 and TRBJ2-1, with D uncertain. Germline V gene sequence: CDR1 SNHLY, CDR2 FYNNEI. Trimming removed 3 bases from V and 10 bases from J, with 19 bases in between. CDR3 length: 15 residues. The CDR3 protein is CASSDVAARWKEQFF. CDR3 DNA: TGTGCCAGCAGTGATGTAGCAGCCCGGTGGAAGGAGCAGTTCTTC.